This TCR beta chain was recorded in a study of T cell responses to AZD1222 COVID-19 vaccine. Sequencing used immunoSEQ multiplex PCR; TCRdb keeps in-frame clones, though not all of them. Counted here are about 110,000 clones, 86% occurring once; the ten biggest clones make up around 3.2%. Germline CDR1 MNHEY, CDR2 SMNVEV (reference sequence). The CDR3 is 13 residues long. Between the trimmed V and J ends, which lost 8 bases and 2 bases, there was a span of 10 bases. The chain uses TRBV27 and TRBJ1-5; D uncertain. The receptor's source is an adult in good health. Sequencing used peripheral blood, obtained on day 0 of AZD1222 vaccination. The CDR3 region is CASRRFGNQPQHF. The DNA of the CDR3 is TGTGCCAGCCGACGGTTTGGCAATCAGCCCCAGCATTTT.